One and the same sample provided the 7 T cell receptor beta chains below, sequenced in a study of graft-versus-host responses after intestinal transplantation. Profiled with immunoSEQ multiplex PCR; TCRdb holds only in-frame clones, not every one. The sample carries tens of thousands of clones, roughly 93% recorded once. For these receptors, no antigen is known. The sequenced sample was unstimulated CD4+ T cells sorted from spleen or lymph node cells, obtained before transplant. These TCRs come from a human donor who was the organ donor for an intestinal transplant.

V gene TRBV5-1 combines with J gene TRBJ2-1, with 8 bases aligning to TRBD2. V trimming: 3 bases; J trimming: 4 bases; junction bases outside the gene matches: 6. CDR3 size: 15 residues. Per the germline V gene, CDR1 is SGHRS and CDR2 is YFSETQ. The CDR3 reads CASSSSGGRYNEQFF. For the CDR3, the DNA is TGCGCCAGCAGCTCCAGCGGGGGCCGATACAATGAGCAGTTCTTC.

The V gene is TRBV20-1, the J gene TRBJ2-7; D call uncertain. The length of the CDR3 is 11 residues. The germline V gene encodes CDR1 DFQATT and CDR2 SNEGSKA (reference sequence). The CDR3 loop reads CTSQRPYEQYF. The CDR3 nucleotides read TGCACCTCACAGCGCCCCTACGAGCAGTACTTC.

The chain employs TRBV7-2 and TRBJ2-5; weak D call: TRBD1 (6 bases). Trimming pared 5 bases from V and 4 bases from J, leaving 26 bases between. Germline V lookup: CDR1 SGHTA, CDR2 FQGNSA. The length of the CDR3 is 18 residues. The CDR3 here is CASSPGIGGRGGRETQYF. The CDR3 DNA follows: TGTGCCAGCAGCCCCGGGATAGGGGGTAGAGGGGGACGAGAGACCCAGTACTTC.

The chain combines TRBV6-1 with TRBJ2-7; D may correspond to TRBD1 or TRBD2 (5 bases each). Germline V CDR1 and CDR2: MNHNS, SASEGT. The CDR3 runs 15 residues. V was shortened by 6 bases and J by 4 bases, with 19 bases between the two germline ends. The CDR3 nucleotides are TGTGCCAGCAGCAACCGGTGGGGGTCTGAGTACGAGCAGTACTTC. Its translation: CASSNRWGSEYEQYF.

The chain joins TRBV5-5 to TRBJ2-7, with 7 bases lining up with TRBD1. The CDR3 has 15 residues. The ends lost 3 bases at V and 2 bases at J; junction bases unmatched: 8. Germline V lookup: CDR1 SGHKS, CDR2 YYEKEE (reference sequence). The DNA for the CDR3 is TGTGCCAGCAGCTCCCGGGACAGCGGCCCCTACGAGCAGTACTTC. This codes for CASSSRDSGPYEQYF.

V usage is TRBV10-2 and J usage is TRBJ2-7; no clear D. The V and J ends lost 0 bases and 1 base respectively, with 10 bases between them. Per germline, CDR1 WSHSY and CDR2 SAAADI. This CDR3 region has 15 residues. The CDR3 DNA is TGCGCCAGCAGTGAGTCGAGTGCTTCTTCCTACGAGCAGTACTTC. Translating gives CASSESSASSYEQYF.

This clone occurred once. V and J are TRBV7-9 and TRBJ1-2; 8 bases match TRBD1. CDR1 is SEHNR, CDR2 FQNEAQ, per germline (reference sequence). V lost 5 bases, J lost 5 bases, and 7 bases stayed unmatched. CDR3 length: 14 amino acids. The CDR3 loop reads CASSTRTGPYGYTF. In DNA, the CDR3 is TGTGCCAGCAGCACCCGGACAGGGCCATATGGCTACACCTTC.